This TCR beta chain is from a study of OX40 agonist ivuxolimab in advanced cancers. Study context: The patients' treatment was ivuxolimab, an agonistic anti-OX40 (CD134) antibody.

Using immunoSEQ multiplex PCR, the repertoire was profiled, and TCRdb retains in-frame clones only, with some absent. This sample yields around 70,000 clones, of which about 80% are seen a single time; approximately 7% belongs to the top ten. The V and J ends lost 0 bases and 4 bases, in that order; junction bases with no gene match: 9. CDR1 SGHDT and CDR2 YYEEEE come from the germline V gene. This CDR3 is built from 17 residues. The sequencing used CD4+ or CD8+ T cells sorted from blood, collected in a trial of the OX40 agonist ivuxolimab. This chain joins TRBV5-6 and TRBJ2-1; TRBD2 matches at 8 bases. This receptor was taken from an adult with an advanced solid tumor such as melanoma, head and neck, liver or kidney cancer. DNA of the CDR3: TGTGCCAGCAGCTTGGTATTGGGCGGGAGGTGGTACAATGAGCAGTTCTTC. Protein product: CASSLVLGGRWYNEQFF.